Listed below are T cell receptor beta chains from one sample, sequenced in a study of cytomegalovirus exposure and HLA in healthy donors. Sequenced by immunoSEQ multiplex PCR; TCRdb stores in-frame clones only, minus some. The sample includes 120,000 to 150,000 clones. The sequencing input was PBMCs. All receptors derive from a man in his forties in good health and CMV-seronegative. Each CDR3 is given with its conserved first and last residue. The order of the fields is CDR3 DNA, CDR3 protein, D gene, V gene, J gene. A D gene is named only where the DNA matches it firmly.

cdr3_nt: TGCGCCAGCAGCCGGACATACAATGAGCAGTTCTTC
cdr3_aa: CASSRTYNEQFF
d_call: NA
v_call: TRBV5-1
j_call: TRBJ2-1

cdr3_nt: TGTGCCAGCAGCGTAGCGGCCGGGACAGGGGTATATGAGCAGTACTTC
cdr3_aa: CASSVAAGTGVYEQYF
d_call: TRBD1
v_call: TRBV9
j_call: TRBJ2-7

cdr3_nt: TGTGCCAGCAGTTCCCAGGGCCGAAGCAATCAGCCCCAGCATTTT
cdr3_aa: CASSSQGRSNQPQHF
d_call: NA
v_call: TRBV2
j_call: TRBJ1-5

cdr3_nt: TGCGCCAGCAGCCAAGACCCCACTCAGGTACACGAGCAGTACTTC
cdr3_aa: CASSQDPTQVHEQYF
d_call: NA
v_call: TRBV4-1
j_call: TRBJ2-7

cdr3_nt: TGTGCCAGCAGTCCAGGGGACATGGGTCAGCCCCAGCATTTT
cdr3_aa: CASSPGDMGQPQHF
d_call: NA
v_call: TRBV9
j_call: TRBJ1-5

cdr3_nt: TGTGCCAGCAGTGCCCCAGGGACTGTACTCGCTGAAGCTTTCTTT
cdr3_aa: CASSAPGTVLAEAFF
d_call: NA
v_call: TRBV2
j_call: TRBJ1-1

cdr3_nt: TGTGCCAGCACCCAGCGGCCACAGGGGTACAATGAGCAGTTCTTC
cdr3_aa: CASTQRPQGYNEQFF
d_call: TRBD1
v_call: TRBV7-2
j_call: TRBJ2-1

cdr3_nt: TGTGCCAGCAGCGTTGGAGGGGGCTCCTACCAAGAGACCCAGTACTTC
cdr3_aa: CASSVGGGSYQETQYF
d_call: NA
v_call: TRBV9
j_call: TRBJ2-5

cdr3_nt: TGTGCCAGTATTAGCGGGGGTATCACAGATACGCAGTATTTT
cdr3_aa: CASISGGITDTQYF
d_call: TRBD2
v_call: TRBV28
j_call: TRBJ2-3

cdr3_nt: TGTGCCAGCAGTGTCACTAGCGTCTCCTACGAGCAGTACTTC
cdr3_aa: CASSVTSVSYEQYF
d_call: TRBD2
v_call: TRBV6-6
j_call: TRBJ2-7

cdr3_nt: TGTGCCAGCAGCTTAGGGTCGGGTCTCTCCTACGAGCAGTACTTC
cdr3_aa: CASSLGSGLSYEQYF
d_call: NA
v_call: TRBV7-6
j_call: TRBJ2-7

cdr3_nt: TGCGCCAGCAGCCAAGGGGGAGGGTCCGAAGAGACCCAGTACTTC
cdr3_aa: CASSQGGGSEETQYF
d_call: TRBD2
v_call: TRBV4-3
j_call: TRBJ2-5

cdr3_nt: TGTGCCAGCGGTACAGGGGCCGATAGCTATGGCTACACCTTC
cdr3_aa: CASGTGADSYGYTF
d_call: TRBD1
v_call: TRBV6-5
j_call: TRBJ1-2

cdr3_nt: TGTGCCAGCAGCTTCTTGACAACCTCCAATGAGCAGTTCTTC
cdr3_aa: CASSFLTTSNEQFF
d_call: NA
v_call: TRBV11-2
j_call: TRBJ2-1

cdr3_nt: TGCGCCAGCAGCCAAGACAGGGGGCTTTCCGGGGAGCTGTTTTTT
cdr3_aa: CASSQDRGLSGELFF
d_call: TRBD1
v_call: TRBV4-3
j_call: TRBJ2-2